What follows are 15 T cell receptor beta chains derived from one specimen sequenced in a study of T-cell reconstitution after alpha-beta-depleted transplantation in children (dated by TCRdb to 2016 to 2017). Library method: PCR. These reads were obtained on an Illumina HiSeq 2500. To normalize quantification of the TCRbeta repertoire, the TCR libraries were built with molecular barcoding that relied on unique molecular identifiers. The public reads were run again by TCRdb, first through fastp at Q25 and then through MiXCR, and only productive beta chains were kept. CDR3 protein duplicates are merged, each entry listing the most common genes and DNA. The sample table shows over 550,000 distinct CDR3 sequences, and 10% to 13% are seen once. Of the sample, approximately 4.1% is held by the ten largest clones. Sequenced here: PBMCs from the stem cell graft donor, sampled from the stem cell graft. These receptors were taken from a human donor who donated a stem cell graft to a child with acute myeloid leukemia.

The chain has TRBV5-6 and TRBJ2-3; D is ambiguous. CDR1 is SGHDT, CDR2 YYEEEE, per germline. The CDR3 is 12 residues long. V lost 4 bases to trimming and J lost 6 bases, with 9 bases between them. CDR3 bases: TGTGCCAGCAGCCCCCAGCACGATACGCAGTATTTT. It specifies CASSPQHDTQYF.

The chain combines TRBV20-1 with TRBJ1-5; D ambiguous. The CDR3 sequence is 13 residues long. Germline lookup yields CDR1 DFQATT and CDR2 SNEGSKA (reference sequence). V lost 3 bases and J 3 bases, leaving 9 bases between the germline ends. The CDR3 DNA reads as TGCAGTGCTAGCAAGGAGCTCAATCAGCCCCAGCATTTT. It specifies CSASKELNQPQHF.

This clonotype has at least ten counts. The chain has TRBV19 and TRBJ2-3, with 10 bases matching TRBD1. Germline lookup yields CDR1 LNHDA and CDR2 SQIVND (reference sequence). The ends lost 2 bases at V and 2 bases at J; junction bases unmatched: 13. The CDR3 runs to 19 residues. In DNA form, the CDR3 reads TGTGCCAGTAGTATATTCGCTATAGACAGGGGGCCGGACACAGATACGCAGTATTTT. Translating gives CASSIFAIDRGPDTDTQYF.

This clonotype was recorded many times. The chain carries TRBV7-2 and TRBJ2-2, with D unclear. V was cut by 5 bases and J by 5 bases, with 9 bases left in between. This CDR3 contains 13 residues. Germline V gives CDR1 SGHTA, CDR2 FQGNSA. CDR3 sequence (DNA): TGTGCCAGCAGCGCCCGGCGGACCGGGGAGCTGTTTTTT. Amino acid sequence: CASSARRTGELFF.

This clonotype showed up just a few times. The rearrangement uses TRBV20-1 and TRBJ1-1; D possibly corresponds to TRBD1 (6 bases). Germline assignment: CDR1 DFQATT and CDR2 SNEGSKA (reference sequence). The CDR3 totals 11 residues. The CDR3 loop is CRGAMNTEAFF. CDR3 bases: TGCAGGGGGGCGATGAACACTGAAGCTTTCTTT.

Only a few counts were recorded for this clonotype. The V call is TRBV10-3, the J call TRBJ1-2; D remains unclear. The germline V gene encodes CDR1 ENHRY and CDR2 SYGVKD. Between the trimmed V and J ends, which lost 3 bases and 0 bases, there was a span of 5 bases. The CDR3 consists of 13 residues. In DNA, the CDR3 is TGTGCCATCAGTGAAGCAGCTAACTATGGCTACACCTTC. It encodes CAISEAANYGYTF.

This clonotype was seen many times. The chain uses TRBV3-1 and TRBJ2-7; TRBD1 matches 8 bases. This CDR3 comprises 13 residues. Germline V gives CDR1 LGHDT, CDR2 YNNKEL (reference sequence). The V segment lost 4 bases and the J segment 7 bases; nucleotides outside the gene matches: 6. CDR3 protein: CASSPQGAGEQYF. CDR3 coding DNA: TGTGCCAGCAGCCCCCAGGGGGCGGGAGAGCAGTACTTC.

This clonotype was seen a few times. The chain carries TRBV29-1 and TRBJ1-2, with D possibly TRBD1 on 5 matching bases. Trimming cost V 3 bases and J 8 bases, with 13 bases left between them. Germline V gene data show CDR1 as SQVTM and CDR2 as ANQGSEA. There are 12 residues in the CDR3. CDR3 region: CSVETALGGYTF. The CDR3 nucleotides are TGCAGCGTTGAGACAGCCCTCGGCGGCTACACCTTC.

The chain couples TRBV29-1 to TRBJ1-2, with 8 bases identical to TRBD1. Germline CDR1 is SQVTM and CDR2 is ANQGSEA. This CDR3 is 13 amino acids long. J lost 11 bases, V lost 7 bases, and 15 bases had no gene match. In DNA form, the CDR3 reads TGCAGCGCGATACTGACAGGGGTGTTTAGGTACACCTTC. Translated, it gives CSAILTGVFRYTF.

The V and J genes are TRBV11-2 and TRBJ2-6, with 7 bases that match TRBD1. Germline V gene data show CDR1 as SGHAT and CDR2 as FQNNGV. V lost 1 base and J lost 1; bases outside the gene matches: 10. The CDR3 consists of 19 residues. The CDR3 region is CASSLVPGQPRSGANVLTF. The CDR3 coding sequence is TGTGCCAGCAGCTTAGTACCGGGACAGCCAAGGTCTGGGGCCAACGTCCTGACTTTC.

This rearrangement joins TRBV28 to TRBJ2-7, with TRBD1 as a possible D gene (5 bases). V lost 8 bases, J lost 6 bases, and 11 bases lay in between. The CDR3 loop spans 11 amino acids. Per germline, CDR1 MDHEN and CDR2 SYDVKM. CDR3 sequence (DNA): TGTGCCAGCGGTCTAGGGGCCGAGCAGTACTTC. Encoded protein: CASGLGAEQYF. The entire variable domain, with the rest obtained from reference TRBV28 and TRBJ2-7, is as follows: DVKVTQSSRYLVKRTGEKVFLECVQDMDHENMFWYRQDPGLGLRLIYFSYDVKMKEKGDIPEGYSVSREKKERFSLILESASTNQTSMYLCASGLGAEQYFGPGTRLTVT.

The genes are TRBV6-2 or TRBV6-3 and TRBJ2-3; 9 nucleotides line up with TRBD2. The CDR3 runs 15 residues. Trimming at V came to 7 bases and at J to 4 bases, leaving 9 bases not matched to a gene. The germline V gene has CDR1 MNHEY and CDR2 SVGEGT. The DNA for the CDR3 is TGTGCCAGCAAAGCAGATAGCGGGAGTGCAGATACGCAGTATTTT. The encoded protein is CASKADSGSADTQYF.

This clonotype has a handful of counts. The CDR3, as DNA: TGTGCCAGCAGTTCCAGATTAGGACAGGGAGGTGTAGAGACCCAGTACTTC. It is translated as CASSSRLGQGGVETQYF. The chain links TRBV28 to TRBJ2-5, with 8 bases that match TRBD1. The CDR3 totals 17 residues. J was trimmed by 4 bases and V by 4 bases; bases with no gene match: 14. Per germline, CDR1 MDHEN and CDR2 SYDVKM.

The chain links TRBV28 to TRBJ1-5, with D possibly matching TRBD1 (5 bases). The V gene lost 3 bases and the J gene lost 6 bases, with 18 bases spanning the gap. The length of the CDR3 is 16 residues. Germline CDR1 is MDHEN and CDR2 is SYDVKM. DNA of the CDR3: TGTGCCAGCAGTTTCGGGGCGACGCTCTCAGGTCAGCCCCAGCATTTT. It translates to CASSFGATLSGQPQHF.

This clonotype was seen repeatedly, ten times or more. The chain employs TRBV10-3 and TRBJ2-7; the D gene could be TRBD1 or TRBD2 (5 bases each). V shed 5 bases and J shed 0 bases, with 14 bases lying between them. The CDR3 covers 15 residues. Germline V gene lookup returns CDR1 ENHRY and CDR2 SYGVKD. The DNA of the CDR3 is TGTGCCATCAGTAAGACCGGGACGTTCTCCTACGAGCAGTACTTC. Translation: CAISKTGTFSYEQYF.